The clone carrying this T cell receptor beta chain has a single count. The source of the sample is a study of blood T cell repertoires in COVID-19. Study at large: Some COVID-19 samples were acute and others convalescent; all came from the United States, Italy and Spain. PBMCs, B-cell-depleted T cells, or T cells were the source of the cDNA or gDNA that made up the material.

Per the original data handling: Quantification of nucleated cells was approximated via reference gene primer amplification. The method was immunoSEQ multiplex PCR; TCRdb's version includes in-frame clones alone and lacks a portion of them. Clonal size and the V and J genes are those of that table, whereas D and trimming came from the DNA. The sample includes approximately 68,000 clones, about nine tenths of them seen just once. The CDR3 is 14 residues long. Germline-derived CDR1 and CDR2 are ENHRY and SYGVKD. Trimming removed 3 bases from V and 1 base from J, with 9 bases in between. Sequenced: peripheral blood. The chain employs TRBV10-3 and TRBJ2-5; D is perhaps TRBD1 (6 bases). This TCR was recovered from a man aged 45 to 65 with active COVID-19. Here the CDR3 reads CAISERGIQETQYF. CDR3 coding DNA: TGTGCCATCAGTGAAAGGGGGATCCAAGAGACCCAGTACTTC.